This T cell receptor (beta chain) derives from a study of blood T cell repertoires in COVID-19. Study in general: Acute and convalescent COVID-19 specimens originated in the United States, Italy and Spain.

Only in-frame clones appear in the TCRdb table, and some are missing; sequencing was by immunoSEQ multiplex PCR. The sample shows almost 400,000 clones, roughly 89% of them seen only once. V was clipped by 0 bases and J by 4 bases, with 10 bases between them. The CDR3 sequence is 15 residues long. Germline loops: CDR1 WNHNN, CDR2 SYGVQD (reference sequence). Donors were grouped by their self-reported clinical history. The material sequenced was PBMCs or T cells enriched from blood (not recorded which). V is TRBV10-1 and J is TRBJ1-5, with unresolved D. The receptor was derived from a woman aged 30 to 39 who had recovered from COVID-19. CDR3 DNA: TGCGCCAGCAGTGAGTCGACCGACTGGAATCAGCCCCAGCATTTT. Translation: CASSESTDWNQPQHF.